This is a list of T cell receptor beta chains from one sample in a study of STAT5B mutations in CD4+ large granular lymphocyte leukemia. TCRdb keeps only in-frame clones here, not all; method: immunoSEQ multiplex PCR. The table lists about 30,000 clones, roughly 77% of them singletons. Material for sequencing was CD4+ T cells from blood buffy coats. These receptors were collected from a human donor in good health. The CDR3 runs from the conserved cysteine through the conserved F or W. The D gene is left open where the match is weak. Rows give clone size only sometimes, using once, few, many, or a class for an expanded clone.

TRBV9,TRBJ2-7,-,-,TGTGCCAGCAGCAGGAGGGACAGCTACGAGCAGTACTTC,CASSRRDSYEQYF
TRBV5-1,TRBJ1-6,-,-,TGCGCCAGCAGCCCCCGACAGAATAATTCACCCCTCCACTTT,CASSPRQNNSPLHF
TRBV30,TRBJ2-1,TRBD2,-,TGTGCCTGGAGTAGTTTAGGAACTAGCGGCGACTCCTACAATGAGCAGTTCTTC,CAWSSLGTSGDSYNEQFF
TRBV29-1,TRBJ1-1,-,-,TGCAGCGTTGTACTCGTGGCAGACTTTATTGAAGCTTTCTTT,CSVVLVADFIEAFF
TRBV6-1,TRBJ1-4,-,-,TGTGCCAGCAGGCCACTGGGGGCGCCTAATGAAAAACTGTTTTTT,CASRPLGAPNEKLFF
TRBV4-1,TRBJ1-1,TRBD1,-,TGCGCCAGCAGCCAAGATTGGACAGGGGCGGCTGAAGCTTTCTTT,CASSQDWTGAAEAFF
TRBV7-2,TRBJ1-4,-,-,TGTGCCAGCAGCCCCCGGGGCGAAAAACTGTTTTTT,CASSPRGEKLFF
TRBV7-2,TRBJ2-5,-,-,TGTGCCAGCAGCTTTCTTAGGGAGCCTGGGACCCAGTACTTC,CASSFLREPGTQYF
TRBV18,TRBJ1-1,-,-,TGTGCCAGCTCACCCCGTGGGGTGAACACTGAAGCTTTCTTT,CASSPRGVNTEAFF
TRBV6-6,TRBJ2-7,TRBD2,once,TGTGCCAGCCTTAGCGGGAGGGCCGCGGGATACGAGCAGTACTTC,CASLSGRAAGYEQYF
TRBV27,TRBJ1-1,-,-,TGTGCCAGCAGGGCACAGGGTGCAGTAAACACTGAAGCTTTCTTT,CASRAQGAVNTEAFF
TRBV13,TRBJ1-2,-,-,TGTGCCAGCAGCTCTGGGAGAGTGGAAGATGGCTACACCTTC,CASSSGRVEDGYTF
TRBV18,TRBJ1-2,TRBD1,-,TGTGCCAGCTCAACCCACCCAGGGGGCGAGGTTGGCTACACCTTC,CASSTHPGGEVGYTF
TRBV7-2,TRBJ2-1,TRBD2,-,TGTGCCAGCAGCGTTACGTTCCAGCGGGGAAATGAGCAGTTCTTC,CASSVTFQRGNEQFF
TRBV2,TRBJ2-3,-,-,TGTGCCAGCAGTAGGTCGACAATGGATACGCAGTATTTT,CASSRSTMDTQYF
TRBV6-5,TRBJ1-6,TRBD1,few,TGTGCCAGCAGCGGGACAGGGAATTCACCCCTCCACTTT,CASSGTGNSPLHF
TRBV7-3,TRBJ2-1,TRBD2,few,TGTGCCAGCAGCTCGAAAGGGGCGGGAGCGGGAGAGTCCTACAATGAGCAGTTCTTC,CASSSKGAGAGESYNEQFF
TRBV5-6,TRBJ2-3,TRBD1,-,TGTGCCAGCAGCCCTCAGGGGGCCCCCACAGATACGCAGTATTTT,CASSPQGAPTDTQYF
TRBV29-1,TRBJ1-1,-,-,TGCAGCGTTGAATTGAAGACTGAAGCTTTCTTT,CSVELKTEAFF
TRBV5-1,TRBJ1-1,-,few,TGCGCCAGCAGCAGAAAACAGGGGAACACTGAAGCTTTCTTT,CASSRKQGNTEAFF
TRBV16,TRBJ1-1,-,few,TGTGCCAGCAGCCGGGGACGGAACACTGAAGCTTTCTTT,CASSRGRNTEAFF
TRBV19,TRBJ1-2,TRBD1,few,TGTGCCAGTAGTATCGGAGGGACAGGGGGATATGGCTACACCTTC,CASSIGGTGGYGYTF
TRBV19,TRBJ1-1,TRBD1,-,TGTGCCAGTAGTATCCCGGCGGGACAGGCGGGCACTGAAGCTTTCTTT,CASSIPAGQAGTEAFF
TRBV6-1,TRBJ2-7,TRBD1,once,TGTGCCAGCAACGAAGACAGGGGCTTCTATTACGAGCAGTACTTC,CASNEDRGFYYEQYF
TRBV7-8,TRBJ1-2,-,-,TGTGCCAGCAGCCTCGATCTGGGGGTCCTCTATGGCTACACCTTC,CASSLDLGVLYGYTF
TRBV13,TRBJ1-1,-,-,TGTGCCAGCAGCTTTAATGGGGGGGGTATGAACACTGAAGCTTTCTTT,CASSFNGGGMNTEAFF
TRBV2,TRBJ2-7,TRBD2,-,TGTGCCAGCAGTGAATTGAGGACTAGCGGGAGAAGGAGCTACGAGCAGTACTTC,CASSELRTSGRRSYEQYF
TRBV18,TRBJ2-5,-,few,TGTGCCAGCTCATCCCCGAGAAGGGTGGGAATGGAGACCCAGTACTTC,CASSSPRRVGMETQYF
TRBV5-1,TRBJ1-2,-,-,TGCGCCAGCAGCCCTCAGGCGGGCGAGGGCTACACCTTC,CASSPQAGEGYTF
TRBV30,TRBJ2-5,TRBD2,-,TGTGCCTGGGGCGATAAGCGGGGGGGTAATAGGGAGACCCAGTACTTC,CAWGDKRGGNRETQYF
TRBV2,TRBJ1-5,TRBD1,-,TGTGCCAGCAGTCGACGGGCAGGGGGCCTTTCTCAGCCCCAGCATTTT,CASSRRAGGLSQPQHF
TRBV4-2,TRBJ2-7,TRBD1,-,TGTGCCAGCAGCCAAGAAGGGGGCCAGGACGAGCAGTACTTC,CASSQEGGQDEQYF
TRBV2,TRBJ2-2,TRBD2,-,TGTGCCAGCAGTGAAGAAGGACTAGCGGAGACCACCGGGGAGCTGTTTTTT,CASSEEGLAETTGELFF
TRBV18,TRBJ2-1,-,-,TGTGCCAGCTCACCACCTCGTCTGCGGGCCACCTACAATGAGCAGTTCTTC,CASSPPRLRATYNEQFF
TRBV7-2,TRBJ1-1,TRBD1,-,TGTGCCAGCAGCCAACAACAGGGGACTGAAGCTTTCTTT,CASSQQQGTEAFF
TRBV7-2,TRBJ1-4,-,-,TGTGCCAGCAGCTTAGGAGCTCCGGGACGGGATGCAACTAATGAAAAACTGTTTTTT,CASSLGAPGRDATNEKLFF
TRBV10-1,TRBJ2-7,-,-,TGCGCCAGCAGTGGTTCAGGGTTAAGGGAGCAGTACTTC,CASSGSGLREQYF
TRBV28,TRBJ1-5,-,-,TGTGCCAGCAGTCAACCTGGGACACACTATAGCAATCAGCCCCAGCATTTT,CASSQPGTHYSNQPQHF
TRBV11-2,TRBJ2-1,-,-,TGTGCCAGCAGCTTAGTCGGGGGGCCAGGGTCATGGCAGTTCTTC,CASSLVGGPGSWQFF
TRBV28,TRBJ1-1,TRBD1,-,TGTGCCACTAGAGGACAGGCCAAGCCTATCTTT,CATRGQAKPIF
TRBV19,TRBJ2-3,TRBD2,-,TGTGCCAGTAGACTAGCGGGAGATACGCAGTATTTT,CASRLAGDTQYF
TRBV7-9,TRBJ1-2,-,-,TGTGCCAGCAGCTCATATAAAAACTATGGCTACACCTTC,CASSSYKNYGYTF
TRBV5-1,TRBJ2-1,TRBD2,-,TGCGCCAGCAGCCCGGGACTAGCGGGAAACAATGAGCAGTTCTTC,CASSPGLAGNNEQFF
TRBV7-9,TRBJ2-3,-,-,TGTGCCAGCAGCTCCTGGCCGGCCGGGCTGGGCGCAGATACGCAGTATTTT,CASSSWPAGLGADTQYF
TRBV6-5,TRBJ2-5,TRBD2,-,TGTGCCAGCGGGCTAGCGGGAAGCCAAGAGACCCAGTACTTC,CASGLAGSQETQYF
TRBV4-3,TRBJ2-1,-,few,TGCGCCAGCAGCCGAGTCCAAGGAGAGCAGTTCTTC,CASSRVQGEQFF